The sequence of this TCR beta chain was determined in a study of CD8 T cells in Susac syndrome. About the study: Patients with Susac syndrome were therapy-naive, on corticosteroids, or on intravenous immunoglobulin alone at blood draw.

Study-level findings and limits: The study admitted that it had a relatively small number of individuals in its TCR sequencing and HLA analysis.

On this clonotype itself: No antigen is known for it.

With random hexamers, reverse transcription was performed on about 0.45 to 1 ug of RNA. With immunoSEQ multiplex PCR, TCR beta CDR3 was amplified across 54 Vbeta and 13 Jbeta. From the immunoSEQ multiplex PCR reads, TCRdb called clonotypes with MiXCR, one entry per CDR3 protein. The sample has 150,000 or so distinct CDR3 sequences, over 90% seen once. Blood CD8+ and CD4+ T cells underwent high-throughput TCR beta sequencing. The clonotype comes from a human donor with Susac syndrome. Material for sequencing was CD4+ T cells from PBMCs.

CDR3 DNA: TGTGCCAGCAGTAGAGAAGCGGGAGGGCCAAATGAGCAGTTCTTC. As protein: CASSREAGGPNEQFF. The V and J genes are TRBV12-3 or TRBV12-4 and TRBJ2-1, with 10 nucleotides matching TRBD2. V dropped 5 bases and J dropped 7; count of bases not matched to a gene: 8. This CDR3 comprises 15 residues.